This T cell receptor beta chain was identified during a study of cytomegalovirus exposure and HLA in healthy donors (TCRdb year 2017). A note on the overall study: In an earlier analysis of approximately 640 of the donors, roughly 300 Gb of sequence data and 100 million or so unique TCR beta sequences from roughly 200 million T cells were reported. Across approximately 400 genotyped donors of the cohort, an average of roughly 230,000 unique TCR beta nucleotide sequences per donor were sequenced, and roughly a sixth of those sequences were non-productive. Because of strong linkage in the cohort, five DR-DQ haplotypes were treated as single units for association and clustering. Besides the first cohort of 500 to 700 subjects, a separate validation cohort made up of about 120 different subjects was used. To predict cytomegalovirus infection status, the study combined high-throughput TCR immunosequencing, statistical association of individual TCRs with disease status, and machine learning. Typing coverage varied by locus: 629-630 donors for A, B, C, DRB1 and DQB1; approximately 500 for DQA1; nearly 610 for DPA1; more than 450 for DPB1. A later genetic analysis used genome-wide SNP genotypes for about 60% of the roughly 700 donors, treating that subset as a discovery cohort. An earlier analysis of 587 of the donors applied high-throughput TCR beta sequencing to assess whether each TCR beta V gene segment acted as functional or pseudogenic. All discovery cohort repertoires had been generated on a single sequencing platform. The genetic ancestry cluster associated with self-reported Caucasian donors included roughly 84% of the roughly 410 genotyped donors. The study aimed to test whether signatures of past pathogen exposure could be identified by cataloging public T cell receptors. HLA typing covered class I and class II loci at four-digit resolution. The study profiled the T cell repertoires of hundreds of subjects by immunosequencing and related them to cytomegalovirus serostatus. An early release that covered roughly 600 HLA-typed donors contained about 290 gigabases of sequencing data and around 80 million unique TCR sequences. A later analysis re-analyzed previously published TCR beta repertoires from hundreds of donors and added high-resolution HLA genotyping to study TCR occurrence patterns. Rather than using new phenotypic data, the later analysis identified candidate immune exposures from TCR beta sequences and from how often those sequences occurred across donors. Donor age, sex, ethnicity and CMV serostatus were compiled alongside the repertoire data.

Concerning this clone: Its antigen has not been determined. No base quality values were provided; no much bigger clone lies one nucleotide off.

In total, 666 healthy bone marrow donors made up the cohort. All cohort members were sampled while nominally healthy, although unrecorded immune exposures were likely present. The donor tested CMV seropositive, placing the donor among the 289 seropositive members of the cohort. A peripheral blood sample was collected from each donor, and TCR beta sequencing was performed on peripheral blood mononuclear cells. The Qiagen DNeasy Blood Extraction Kit was used to extract genomic DNA from the blood cell samples. Broader findings and caveats from the paper: Linkage disequilibrium might explain the correlated functional status among segregating V segments, but an unknown experimental factor could not be ruled out. The 87-base-pair reads could not distinguish some IMGT-functional V segments, including TRBV6-2 and TRBV6-3, so those segments were excluded. When HLA alleles, especially DR and DQ, strongly co-occurred, TCR associations were difficult to assign to individual alleles. Cytomegalovirus status was reported to be diagnosed by the classifier with high specificity and sensitivity in both the original and validation cohorts. In a later analysis, 15,000 to 20,000 TCR beta sequences were associated with specific HLA alleles at a false discovery rate of 0.05. For the cohort, immune exposure information was limited to CMV serostatus. The authors suggested that the approach could potentially be generalized to other disease states and immunological phenotypes. An association between a missense DCLRE1C variant and V-gene and J-gene trimming of TCR beta chains was found in a later genetic analysis and replicated in an independent cohort. A total of fewer than 200 TCR beta chains were listed by the study as associated with cytomegalovirus. A later analysis reported that several top co-occurrence clusters appeared linked to parvovirus B19, influenza, CMV and Epstein-Barr virus. A cluster of highly shared sequence variants was judged likely to be a technical artifact of the sequencing pipeline. In vitro tests confirmed that three of the cytomegalovirus-associated TCR beta chains recognize cytomegalovirus antigens. In an earlier analysis of around 500 of the donors, most TCR beta V segments appeared in productive rearrangements about 90% or about 30% of the time, broadly matching IMGT annotations. A further reported finding was that TCR beta sequences accurately predicted the HLA-A and HLA-B alleles for most subjects in the first cohort. Because HLA typing was unavailable for some donors at each locus, only the typed subset was used in association tests. While some public TCRs were present in many individuals, most TCR sequences turned up only very rarely across donors. In a later analysis, TCR association rates were found to vary across HLA loci, with the most associated TCRs seen for DRB1 alleles and the fewest for HLA-C alleles. In a later analysis, HLA-associated TCR beta chains were found to be more clonally expanded and to have lower generation probabilities than equally common non-associated chains. Because counts were too low, fewer than 20 rarely observed V segments, including chromosome 9 orphons, were excluded from the earlier analysis of 587 of the donors. The cohort was sequenced for TCR beta chains only, and without alpha or paired-chain data the features that could be detected were limited. In a later genetic analysis, fewer N-insertions in productive TCRs were reported among donors in an Asian-associated ancestry cluster than the roughly 640-donor mean. Most CMV-associated TCR beta chains appeared to be HLA-restricted in a later analysis, and the HLA associations seemed to be driven largely by CMV exposure. Presence/absence analyses assumed roughly uniform sequencing depth across donors, an assumption that may not hold.

Libraries came from the immunoSEQ multiplex PCR assay. For the multiplex PCR, a mixture combining 60 forward primers for TCR Vbeta segments and 13 reverse primers for TCR Jbeta segments was used. The CDR3 region of rearranged TCR beta genes was amplified from genomic DNA with a multiplex PCR assay. On the Illumina HiSeq System, the amplified TCR beta libraries were sequenced as 87-base-pair reads. The study's processing was this. A later analysis counted approximately 74 million unique TCR beta chains across the 500 to 850 repertoires, and 9.5 million to 11 million of these chains were shared by at least two donors. To remove PCR and sequencing errors, raw reads were error-corrected and collapsed into unique sequences using a nearest-neighbor algorithm that merged closely related sequences. To assign V, D and J gene segments, CDR3 sequences were aligned to IMGT reference sequences. For a sequence to be retained, at least a six-nucleotide match to both a V gene segment and a J gene segment was required. Rearrangements were called productive when the CDR3 lacked stop codons and stayed in frame with V and J; all others were non-productive. CDR3 was defined according to IMGT convention as the region running from the second conserved V-encoded cysteine to the conserved J-encoded phenylalanine. In an earlier analysis of roughly 610 of the donors, sequences lacking an unambiguous match to a single V gene segment were excluded. An earlier analysis of just under 600 of the donors called V segments functional above 56.7% productive rearrangements and segregating when the between-donor standard deviation exceeded 5%. A statistical classification framework was built for diagnosing cytomegalovirus status from the catalog of TCR beta chain sequences. In a later analysis, TCR nucleotide sequences were compared against IMGT/GENE-DB human TR gene sequences so that V and J genes could be assigned. A later analysis assigned CDR3 sequences and most-parsimonious VDJ recombination scenarios with the TCRdist pipeline. In a later analysis, each TCR beta chain was defined by its CDR3 amino acid sequence together with its V-gene family, and reads lacking a unique V-gene family were excluded. As a way to deal with suspected cross-contamination and a sequencing artifact, a later analysis dropped 450 to 600 nucleotide sequences that were highly shared and had low generation probability. For each public chain, a later analysis derived a clonal expansion index from normalized ranks of inferred template counts within each repertoire. Generation probabilities in a later analysis came from a VDJ recombination model fitted to out-of-frame rearrangements, and those results were checked against IGoR. In a later analysis, TCR-TCR, TCR-HLA and TCR-CMV co-occurrence was scored with hypergeometric tests, and a repertoire-size bias correction was applied to TCR pairs. To estimate false discovery rates, a later analysis permuted the HLA or CMV assignments 20 times. A later analysis grouped co-occurring TCRs with DBSCAN, adding TCRdist sequence similarity when clustering within HLA-allele-positive subsets. Co-occurrence clustering excluded repertoires with fewer than 30,000 or more than 120,000 public chains, plus five with anomalous nucleotide sharing. The clones in this table, taken by TCRdb from immuneACCESS, are in-frame only. Not every clone is retained; where verified, under half of the shortfall comes from an unresolved V gene, and the cause of the rest is unknown. V and J calls and clone size are copied from that table; D and trimming were computed from the DNA. A total of about 50,000 clones appear in this sample, around 80% of them only once. The ten biggest clones cover 8.1% of the sample.

CDR1 SGHVS and CDR2 FNYEAQ were looked up in the germline V gene. The CDR3 numbers 17 residues from cysteine through phenylalanine. The retained sequence is limited to the CDR3, 51 bases, with the frame set at the first base. The V and J ends are trimmed by 1 base and 6 bases, leaving 19 bases between them. The sequence joins TRBV7-6 to TRBJ1-5; the D gene is unclear. The receptor was derived from a man aged 25 to 40 in good health and CMV-seropositive. Sequenced sample: PBMCs. The nucleotide sequence is given as TGTGCCAGCAGCTTAGGGGTTGGCGGGCACGGCGGTCAGCCCCAGCATTTT. This gives the protein CASSLGVGGHGGQPQHF.